The present T cell receptor (beta chain) was sequenced within a study of T cell repertoires in cytomegalovirus infection. Study-wide background: Both a matching HLA type and CMV infection were indicated by public TCR beta signatures.

Between the trimmed V and J ends, which lost 6 bases and 1 base, there was a span of 17 bases. Germline V lookup: CDR1 DFQATT, CDR2 SNEGSKA (reference sequence). The CDR3 totals 15 residues. Study-wide findings and caveats: Accumulated public TCR beta family frequency recognized individuals carrying CMV together with the relevant HLA. CMV-specific TCR beta clonotypes restricted by HLA-C were the ones dominating the ex vivo response.

MiXCR, applied by TCRdb to the reads, yields one record per CDR3 protein. The sample records 200,000 to 300,000 distinct CDR3 sequences, approximately 6.7% being singletons. This clonotype was seen at least ten times. Its target is unknown. The rearrangement uses TRBV20-1 and TRBJ2-3, with D possibly being TRBD2 (6 bases). The sequence derives from a human donor in good health (CMV status not recorded). Some clones in this sample may be carry-over from other donors' samples. Sample: PBMCs. CDR3 region: CSARDGERGTDTQYF. The CDR3 DNA sequence: TGCAGTGCCCGGGACGGGGAGCGGGGCACAGATACGCAGTATTTT.